The next 14 T cell receptor beta chains were all read from a single sample in a study of Graves' ophthalmopathy and Graves' hyperthyroidism. RNA transcripts were the template, and TCR beta CDR3 regions were amplified from them. In the first round, RT-PCR was carried out with HTBI primers, and a multiplex PCR formed the second round. A single record per CDR3 protein comes from TCRdb applying MiXCR to the multiplex PCR reads. The table lists hundreds of thousands of distinct CDR3 sequences, about 46% of them singletons, with around half in the top ten. Sequencing used peripheral blood. These receptors were taken from an adult man with Graves' ophthalmopathy.

This rearrangement joins TRBV20-1 to TRBJ2-5; TRBD2 matches 15 bases. The V gene end was trimmed by 6 bases and the J gene end by 4 bases; junction bases not matched to a gene: 6. Germline V gene sequence: CDR1 DFQATT, CDR2 SNEGSKA (reference sequence). This CDR3 is 15 amino acids long. DNA of the CDR3: TGCAGTGCAATCCGGACTAGCGGGGGGGTAGAGACCCAGTACTTC. Encoded protein: CSAIRTSGGVETQYF.

This clonotype has just a few counts. The genes are TRBV7-2 and TRBJ2-7, with 7 bases matching TRBD1. The CDR3 contains 13 residues. The V gene's germline CDR1 is SGHTA and CDR2 FQGNSA. The ends lost 5 bases at V and 6 bases at J; junction bases unmatched: 7. The CDR3 DNA is TGTGCCAGCAGCACCGACAGGGCGCGCGAGCAGTACTTC. Encoded protein: CASSTDRAREQYF. The variable domain in full, with the rest retrieved from reference TRBV7-2 and TRBJ2-7, is GAGVSQSPSNKVTEKGKDVELRCDPISGHTALYWYRQSLGQGLEFLIYFQGNSAPDKSGLPSDRFSAERTGGSVSTLTIQRTQQEDSAVYLCASSTDRAREQYFGPGTRLTVT.

V gene TRBV20-1 combines with J gene TRBJ2-7; 12 bases map to TRBD2. Germline trimming cut 0 bases from V and 0 bases from J; bases unmatched to any gene: 6. The CDR3 length is 17 residues. Germline CDR1 is DFQATT and CDR2 is SNEGSKA (reference sequence). CDR3 sequence: CSARDQALAGGSYEQYF. The DNA for the CDR3 is TGCAGTGCTAGAGATCAGGCACTAGCGGGGGGCTCCTACGAGCAGTACTTC.

The sample holds a few counts of this clonotype. This sequence joins TRBV5-6 and TRBJ1-4; 11 bases are a match to TRBD1. J gave up 8 bases and V 5 bases, and 2 bases lay outside the gene matches. The CDR3 runs 13 residues. Per germline, CDR1 SGHDT and CDR2 YYEEEE. The CDR3 protein is CASRRTGGEKLFF. CDR3 DNA sequence: TGTGCCAGCAGACGGACAGGGGGCGAAAAACTGTTTTTT.

The chain couples TRBV7-9 to TRBJ1-1, with D hard to call. The CDR3 covers 15 residues. Trimming stripped 3 bases from V and 3 bases from J, with 14 bases between. The germline CDR1 and CDR2 sequences are SEHNR and FQNEAQ (reference sequence). CDR3 region: CASSFGGMVDTEAFF. The CDR3 coding sequence is TGTGCCAGCAGCTTCGGAGGAATGGTGGACACTGAAGCTTTCTTT.

V and J are TRBV28 and TRBJ2-5, with 8 positions matching TRBD1. Trimming took 4 bases from V and 4 from J; bases not matched to a gene: 11. CDR1 and CDR2 (germline): MDHEN, SYDVKM. The CDR3 length is 16 residues. As DNA, the CDR3 is TGTGCCAGCAGTTCACGACAGGGGAGCACCACAGAGACCCAGTACTTC. Translating it yields CASSSRQGSTTETQYF.

J is TRBJ2-7 and V is TRBV11-2, with D unresolved. The CDR3 is made up of 12 amino acids. With 3 bases removed from V and 12 bases from J, the gap between germline ends came to 15 bases. The germline CDR1 and CDR2 sequences are SGHAT and FQNNGV. The CDR3 reads CASSFYDGDRYF. The CDR3 DNA reads as TGTGCCAGCAGCTTCTACGACGGAGATCGGTACTTC.

This clonotype came up many times. This chain connects TRBV20-1 to TRBJ1-5; no reliable D call. The CDR3 contains 14 residues. CDR1 DFQATT and CDR2 SNEGSKA come from the germline V gene (reference sequence). Between the trimmed V and J ends, which lost 3 bases and 6 bases, there was a span of 15 bases. CDR3 sequence: CSARIGDSFQPQHF. The CDR3 bases are TGCAGTGCTAGGATCGGAGACTCTTTTCAGCCCCAGCATTTT.

This clonotype occurred a few times. One end of the junction is discordant with germline, which a read error may explain. The J gene is TRBJ1-2, the V gene TRBV5-5; TRBD1 agrees at 7 bases. Germline V CDR1 and CDR2: SGHKS, YYEKEE (reference sequence). The CDR3 runs 11 residues. In DNA, the CDR3 is TGCGCCAGCAGCTCGGACAGGTCCTACACCTTC. Translating it yields CASSSDRSYTF. The full variable domain, its missing parts supplied by reference TRBV5-5 and TRBJ1-2, is DAGVTQSPTHLIKTRGQQVTLRCSPISGHKSVSWYQQVLGQGPQFIFQYYEKEERGRGNFPDRFSARQFPNYSSELNVNALLLGDSALYLCASSSDRSYTFGSGTRLTVV.

This clonotype was counted between two and nine times. This chain joins TRBV29-1 and TRBJ1-4, with TRBD1 matching over 7 bases. The CDR3 length is 14 residues. V lost 3 bases and J lost 7; bases outside the gene matches: 8. In germline, CDR1 is SQVTM, CDR2 ANQGSEA. This chain's CDR3 is CSVERDSPSEKLFF. The CDR3 nucleotides are TGCAGCGTTGAGCGGGACAGTCCTAGTGAAAAACTGTTTTTT.

With respect to this clonotype: This may be a read error, as it is one base from a much larger clone. This sequence joins TRBV15 and TRBJ2-5; possibly TRBD2 for D (5 bases). The CDR3 is 17 amino acids. Trimming shortened V by 3 bases and J by 4 bases, and 21 bases separated the two germline ends. CDR1 and CDR2 from the germline V gene are LNHNV and YYDKDF (reference sequence). For the CDR3, the DNA is TGTGCCACCAGCAGCCAGCTCGTGACGCACGGAGGAGAGACCCAGTACTTC. The encoded protein is CATSSQLVTHGGETQYF.

Concerning this clonotype itself: The final CDR3 position lacks the conserved phenylalanine or tryptophan, pointing to a likely read error. The chain recombines TRBV4-1 with TRBJ2-5; D remains ambiguous. The V gene lost 4 bases and the J gene lost 0 bases, with 15 bases spanning the gap. The CDR3 sequence is 16 residues long. Germline CDR1 is MGHRA and CDR2 is YSYEKL. The DNA for the CDR3 is TGCGCCAGCAGCCCCTTCAGGCCGCGCGACCAAGAGACCCAGTACCTC. This codes for CASSPFRPRDQETQYL.

The chain is built from TRBV20-1 and TRBJ2-6; D is possibly TRBD1 or TRBD2 (5 bases each). Germline CDR1 DFQATT, CDR2 SNEGSKA (reference sequence). There are 17 residues in the CDR3. The V end was cut by 6 bases, the J end by 0 bases, with 18 bases between. The CDR3 coding sequence is TGCAGTGCCCCTTCCAGGGACGGGTACTCTGGGGCCAACGTCCTGACTTTC. It translates to CSAPSRDGYSGANVLTF.

This chain connects TRBV18 to TRBJ1-1, with D possibly being TRBD1 (5 bases). Trimming shortened V by 8 bases and J by 10 bases, and 23 bases separated the two germline ends. The CDR3 contains 14 residues. Germline V gives CDR1 KGHSH, CDR2 LQKENI. The DNA of the CDR3 is TGTGCCAGCAGCCAAGGCTCCGGGGCATCTCTAGCTTTCTTT. This codes for CASSQGSGASLAFF.